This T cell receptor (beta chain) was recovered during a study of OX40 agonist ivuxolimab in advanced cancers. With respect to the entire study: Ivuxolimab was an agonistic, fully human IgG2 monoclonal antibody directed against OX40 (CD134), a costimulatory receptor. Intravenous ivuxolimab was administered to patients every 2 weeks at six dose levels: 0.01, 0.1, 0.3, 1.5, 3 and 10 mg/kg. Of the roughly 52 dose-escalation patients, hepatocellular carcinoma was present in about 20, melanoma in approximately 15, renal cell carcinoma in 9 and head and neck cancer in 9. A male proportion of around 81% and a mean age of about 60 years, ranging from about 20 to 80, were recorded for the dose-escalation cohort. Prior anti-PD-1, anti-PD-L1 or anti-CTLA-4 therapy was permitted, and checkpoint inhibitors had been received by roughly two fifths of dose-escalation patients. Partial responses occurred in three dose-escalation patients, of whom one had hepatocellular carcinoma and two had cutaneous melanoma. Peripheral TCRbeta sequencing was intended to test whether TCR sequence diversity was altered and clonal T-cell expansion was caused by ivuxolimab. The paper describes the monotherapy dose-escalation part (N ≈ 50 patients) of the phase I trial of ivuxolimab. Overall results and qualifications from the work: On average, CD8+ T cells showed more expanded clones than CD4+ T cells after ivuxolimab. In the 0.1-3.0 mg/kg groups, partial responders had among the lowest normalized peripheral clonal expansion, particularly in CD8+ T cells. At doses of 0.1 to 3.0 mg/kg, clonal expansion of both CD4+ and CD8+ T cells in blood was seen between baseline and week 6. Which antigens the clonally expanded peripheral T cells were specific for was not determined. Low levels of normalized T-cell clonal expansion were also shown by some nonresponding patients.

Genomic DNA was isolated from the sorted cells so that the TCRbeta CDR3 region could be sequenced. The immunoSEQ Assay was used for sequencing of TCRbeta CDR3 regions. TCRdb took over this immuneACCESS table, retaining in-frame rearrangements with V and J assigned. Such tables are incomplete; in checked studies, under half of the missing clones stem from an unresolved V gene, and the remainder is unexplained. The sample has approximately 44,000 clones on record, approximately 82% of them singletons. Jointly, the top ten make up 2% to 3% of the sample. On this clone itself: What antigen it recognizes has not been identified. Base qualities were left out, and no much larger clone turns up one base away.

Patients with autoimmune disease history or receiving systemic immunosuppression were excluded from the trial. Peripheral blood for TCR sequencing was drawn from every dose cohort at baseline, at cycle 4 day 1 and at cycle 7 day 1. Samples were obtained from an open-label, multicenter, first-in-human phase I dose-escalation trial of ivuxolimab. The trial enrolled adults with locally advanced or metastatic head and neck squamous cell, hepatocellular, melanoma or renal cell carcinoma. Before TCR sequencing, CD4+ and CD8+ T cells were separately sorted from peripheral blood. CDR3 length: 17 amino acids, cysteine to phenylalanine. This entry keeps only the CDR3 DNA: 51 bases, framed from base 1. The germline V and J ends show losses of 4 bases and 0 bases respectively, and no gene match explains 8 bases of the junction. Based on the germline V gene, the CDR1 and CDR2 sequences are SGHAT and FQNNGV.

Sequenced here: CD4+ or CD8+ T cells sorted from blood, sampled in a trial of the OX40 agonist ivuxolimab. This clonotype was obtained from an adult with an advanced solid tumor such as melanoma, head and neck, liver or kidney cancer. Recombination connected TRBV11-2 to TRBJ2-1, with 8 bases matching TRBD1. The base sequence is TGTGCCAGCAGCTCTCTGACAGGGGTATACTCCTACAATGAGCAGTTCTTC. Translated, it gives CASSSLTGVYSYNEQFF.